This T cell receptor gamma chain was captured by sequencing in a study of gamma-delta chains in newborns, infants, children (dated by TCRdb to about 2019). With respect to the entire study: In the study title, it is stated that polyclonal expansion of innate gammadelta T cells is driven by microbial exposure immediately after birth. Right after human newborns were born, the researchers looked at the way microbial exposure shaped their populations of innate gammadelta T cells.

This clone was observed a few times. Its antigen specificity is not known. No much larger clonotype is one base removed from it; base qualities were not supplied. The sequencer was an Illumina MiSeq. TCRdb called clones anew from the public reads via CATT; matching DNA rows were later pooled. The sample includes under 3,000 gamma-chain clones, with approximately 40% observed a single time. 4.6% of the sample belongs to the ten largest clones. From the cysteine through the phenylalanine, the CDR3 covers 13 amino acids. Only the CDR3 part of the read is kept: 39 bases, read in frame from the first base. The junction shows trimming of 4 bases on V and 3 bases on J, and the gene matches do not reach 6 bases of it. For CDR1 and CDR2, the germline V gene lists VENAVY and YDSYNSRV.

The sequenced sample was blood. This sequence uses TRGV8 and TRGJ1 or TRGJ2. TCRdb gives no J gene; it was assigned here by matching the DNA to germline. This TCR was sampled from a child who was a newborn, infant or young child, either healthy, febrile or measles-vaccinated (not recorded which). CDR3 reads: CATWDLLYYKKLF. The DNA is as follows: TGTGCCACCTGGGACCTCCTTTATTATAAGAAACTCTTT.